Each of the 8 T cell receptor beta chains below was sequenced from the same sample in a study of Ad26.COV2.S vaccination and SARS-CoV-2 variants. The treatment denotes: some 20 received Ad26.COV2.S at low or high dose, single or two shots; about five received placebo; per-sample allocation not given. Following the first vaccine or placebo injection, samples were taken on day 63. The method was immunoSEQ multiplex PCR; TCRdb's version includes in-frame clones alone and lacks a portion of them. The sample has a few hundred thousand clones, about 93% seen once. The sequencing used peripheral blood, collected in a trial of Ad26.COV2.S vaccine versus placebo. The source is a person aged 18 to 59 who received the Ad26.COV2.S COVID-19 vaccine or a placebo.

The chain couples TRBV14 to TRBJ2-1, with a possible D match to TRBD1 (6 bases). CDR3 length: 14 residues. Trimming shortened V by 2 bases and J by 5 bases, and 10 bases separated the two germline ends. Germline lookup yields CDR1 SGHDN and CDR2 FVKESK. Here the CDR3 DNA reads TGTGCCAGCAGCCAATTGGGGGCGCACAATGAGCAGTTCTTC. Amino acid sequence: CASSQLGAHNEQFF.

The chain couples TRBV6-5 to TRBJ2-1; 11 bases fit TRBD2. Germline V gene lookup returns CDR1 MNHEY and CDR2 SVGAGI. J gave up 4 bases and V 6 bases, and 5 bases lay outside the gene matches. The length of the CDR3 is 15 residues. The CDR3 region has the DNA TGTGCCAGCAGGTCCGGGACTAGCGGTTACAATGAGCAGTTCTTC. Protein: CASRSGTSGYNEQFF.

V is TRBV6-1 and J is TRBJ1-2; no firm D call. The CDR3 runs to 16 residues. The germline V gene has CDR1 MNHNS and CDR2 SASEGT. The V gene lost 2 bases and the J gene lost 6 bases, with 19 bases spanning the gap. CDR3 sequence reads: CASSENMGLQKDGYTF. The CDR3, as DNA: TGTGCCAGCAGTGAAAATATGGGCCTCCAAAAGGATGGCTACACCTTC.

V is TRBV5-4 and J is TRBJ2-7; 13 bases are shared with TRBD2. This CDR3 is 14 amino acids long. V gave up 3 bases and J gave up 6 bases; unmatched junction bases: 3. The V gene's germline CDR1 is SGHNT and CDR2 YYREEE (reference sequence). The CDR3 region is CASSYTSGRGEQYF. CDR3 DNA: TGTGCCAGCAGCTACACTAGCGGGAGGGGCGAGCAGTACTTC.

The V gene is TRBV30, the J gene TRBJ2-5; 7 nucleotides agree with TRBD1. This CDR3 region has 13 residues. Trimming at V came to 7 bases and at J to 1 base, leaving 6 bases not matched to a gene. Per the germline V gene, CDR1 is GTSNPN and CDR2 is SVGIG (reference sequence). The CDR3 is CAYARGFQETQYF. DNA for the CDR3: TGTGCCTACGCCAGGGGGTTCCAAGAGACCCAGTACTTC.

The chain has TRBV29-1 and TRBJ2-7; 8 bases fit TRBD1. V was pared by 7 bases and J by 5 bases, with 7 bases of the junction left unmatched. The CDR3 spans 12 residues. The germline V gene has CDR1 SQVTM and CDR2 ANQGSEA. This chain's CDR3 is CSAADREDEQYF. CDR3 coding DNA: TGCAGCGCCGCGGACAGGGAGGACGAGCAGTACTTC.

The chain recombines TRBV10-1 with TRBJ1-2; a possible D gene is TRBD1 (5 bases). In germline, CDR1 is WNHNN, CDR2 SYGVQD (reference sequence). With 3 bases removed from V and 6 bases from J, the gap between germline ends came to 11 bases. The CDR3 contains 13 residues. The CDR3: CASSEYRRHGYTF. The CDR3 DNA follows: TGCGCCAGCAGTGAATACAGGCGCCATGGCTACACCTTC.

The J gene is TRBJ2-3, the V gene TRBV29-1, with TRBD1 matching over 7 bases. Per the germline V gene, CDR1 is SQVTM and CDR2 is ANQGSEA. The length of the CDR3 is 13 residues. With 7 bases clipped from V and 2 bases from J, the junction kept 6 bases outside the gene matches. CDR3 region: CSALRGTTDTQYF. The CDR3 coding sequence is TGCAGCGCCCTCAGGGGGACCACAGATACGCAGTATTTT.